This paragraph reports one T cell receptor beta chain. CDR3 length: 13 amino acids. V shed 3 bases and J 9 bases; nucleotides not matched to a gene: 5. The source of the sample is a study of blood T cell repertoires in COVID-19. At the level of the study: The samples span acute and convalescent COVID-19 from the United States, Italy and Spain. In each case, the material was cDNA or gDNA derived from T cells, B-cell-depleted T cells, or PBMCs.

The authors' processing: Reference gene primer amplification gave nucleated cell count estimates. The repertoire was sequenced with immunoSEQ multiplex PCR; TCRdb's copy has only in-frame clones and lacks some. That table furnishes V, J and clone size, whereas the DNA furnished D and trimming. The table includes 200,000 to 300,000 clones, around 88% detected once. This clonotype was obtained from a man older than 75 with acute or convalescent COVID-19. The specimen sequenced was peripheral blood. This chain joins TRBV12-3 or TRBV12-4 and TRBJ2-1; 7 bases line up with TRBD2. As DNA, the CDR3 is TGTGCCAGCAGTTTCCCGGGAGGCGTTGAGCAGTTCTTC. Its translation: CASSFPGGVEQFF.